The 19 T cell receptor beta chains below all came from one sample that was sequenced in a study of shared clonotypes between healthy human individuals. The protocol was immunoSEQ multiplex PCR, while the TCRdb copy is restricted to in-frame clones and leaves out a portion. Found here are 650,000 to 700,000 clones, 90% of them singletons; the top ten hold 30% to 40%. Sequenced sample: memory CD8+ T cells from PBMCs. Specified subset: CD45RO+ cells pooled with CCR7-negative TemRA cells. The source of these receptors is a man between 18 and 35 years old in good health. Some clones in this sample may be carry-over from other donors' samples.

The rearrangement uses TRBV4-1 and TRBJ1-4, with TRBD1 identical over 9 bases. Trimming cost V 5 bases and J 4 bases; bases outside gene matches: 11. The CDR3 covers 17 residues. The germline CDR1 and CDR2 sequences are MGHRA and YSYEKL. The CDR3 region has the DNA TGCGCCAGCAGCGAAACCGGGACAGGGACCCTTAATGAAAAACTGTTTTTT. This codes for CASSETGTGTLNEKLFF.

The CDR3 loop is CAWKGPFSYEQYF. CDR3 in DNA: TGTGCCTGGAAGGGGCCCTTCTCCTACGAGCAGTACTTC. The rearrangement links TRBV30 to TRBJ2-7; D is possibly TRBD1 (5 bases). Deletions cut 4 bases from V and 0 bases from J, with 10 bases between. Germline V lookup: CDR1 GTSNPN, CDR2 SVGIG (reference sequence). This CDR3 region has 13 residues.

The V call is TRBV9, the J call TRBJ2-3, with 10 bases fitting TRBD1. The germline CDR1 and CDR2 sequences are SGDLS and YYNGEE. This CDR3 region has 15 residues. V trimming: 4 bases; J trimming: 4 bases; junction bases outside the gene matches: 6. DNA of the CDR3: TGTGCCAGCAGCTCAGGGACAGGGGTTTCAGATACGCAGTATTTT. Its protein product is CASSSGTGVSDTQYF.

The chain has TRBV6-4 and TRBJ2-1, with D unresolved. Germline values: CDR1 MRHNA, CDR2 SNTAGT. Deletions cut 3 bases from V and 6 bases from J, with 9 bases between. This CDR3 contains 13 residues. The CDR3 loop reads CASSEEDGNEQFF. In nucleotides, the CDR3 is TGTGCCAGCAGTGAAGAGGACGGCAATGAGCAGTTCTTC.

About this clone itself: The same CDR3 is also encoded by other DNA sequences in this sample. V usage is TRBV28 and J usage is TRBJ1-3; D is uncertain. The CDR3 is 14 amino acids. The V and J ends lost 2 bases and 3 bases respectively, with 8 bases between them. CDR1 MDHEN and CDR2 SYDVKM come from the germline V gene. In DNA, the CDR3 is TGTGCCAGCAGTTTAAGGGCCAGTGGAAACACCATATATTTT. Protein: CASSLRASGNTIYF.

The rearrangement joins TRBV15 to TRBJ1-1; unclear D gene. V was trimmed by 0 bases and J by 5 bases, leaving 13 bases between them. The germline V gene has CDR1 LNHNV and CDR2 YYDKDF (reference sequence). The length of the CDR3 is 15 residues. CDR3 nucleotides: TGTGCCACCAGCAGAGATTTGGGGTTTAGAACTGAAGCTTTCTTT. Residues: CATSRDLGFRTEAFF.

This clone was observed at least ten times. Other DNA sequences from this sample encode an identical CDR3 as well. The J gene is TRBJ2-5, the V gene TRBV7-2; D is possibly TRBD2 (5 bases). Germline lookup yields CDR1 SGHTA and CDR2 FQGNSA. CDR3 length: 13 amino acids. Between the trimmed V and J ends, which lost 5 bases and 5 bases, there was a span of 12 bases. CDR3 DNA: TGTGCCAGCAGCCTTGGACTTCGGGAGACCCAGTACTTC. Its translation: CASSLGLRETQYF.

The chain combines TRBV15 with TRBJ2-7; a possible D gene is TRBD2 (7 bases). Looked up from germline, CDR1 is LNHNV and CDR2 is YYDKDF (reference sequence). The CDR3 has 16 residues. V dropped 6 bases and J dropped 2 bases, with 20 bases sitting between them. The DNA for the CDR3 is TGTGCCACCAGGGCCATGGGGGGGCCGAGCCCCTACGAGCAGTACTTC. Amino acid sequence: CATRAMGGPSPYEQYF.

The J gene is TRBJ1-5, the V gene TRBV27; D gene unclear. Per germline, CDR1 MNHEY and CDR2 SMNVEV (reference sequence). The germline V and J ends were trimmed by 5 bases and 6 bases, with 14 bases remaining between them. The CDR3 spans 14 residues. CDR3 protein: CASSQYMIPQPQHF. CDR3 in DNA: TGTGCCAGCAGTCAGTATATGATCCCTCAGCCCCAGCATTTT.

J is TRBJ2-1 and V is TRBV27; 11 bases line up with TRBD2. Trimming removed 8 bases from V and 4 bases from J; junction bases left unmatched: 25. This CDR3 region has 21 residues. Per the germline V gene, CDR1 is MNHEY and CDR2 is SMNVEV (reference sequence). The CDR3 DNA reads TGTGCCAGCGGTCTTCTGAACCGGGACAGGAGTCTAGCGGGGGGTTACAATGAGCAGTTCTTC. Amino acid sequence: CASGLLNRDRSLAGGYNEQFF.

This clone was found once. This rearrangement joins TRBV9 to TRBJ2-2; TRBD1 is a possible D gene (5 bases). CDR3 length: 15 amino acids. V gave up 3 bases and J gave up 1 base, with 10 bases separating them. The germline CDR1 and CDR2 sequences are SGDLS and YYNGEE. CDR3 DNA sequence: TGTGCCAGCAGCGAGACAGTACGGAACACCGGGGAGCTGTTTTTT. It yields the protein CASSETVRNTGELFF.

The gene calls are TRBV2 and TRBJ1-4, with D perhaps TRBD1 (5 bases). Germline V gives CDR1 SNHLY, CDR2 FYNNEI. The CDR3 totals 14 residues. Trimming stripped 7 bases from V and 8 bases from J, with 17 bases between. The CDR3 DNA reads as TGTGCCAGCACGGTTTCAGTGGGGCAAGAAAAACTGTTTTTT. Translating gives CASTVSVGQEKLFF.

The chain couples TRBV7-2 to TRBJ1-5; D is uncertain. CDR3 length: 15 amino acids. Per the germline V gene, CDR1 is SGHTA and CDR2 is FQGNSA. Trimming pared 1 base from V and 3 bases from J, leaving 10 bases between. CDR3 DNA sequence: TGTGCCAGCAGCTTAGTAGGCGGAACCAATCAGCCCCAGCATTTT. Protein product: CASSLVGGTNQPQHF.

This sequence joins TRBV6-1 and TRBJ2-1, with 9 bases aligning to TRBD2. CDR1 is MNHNS and CDR2 is SASEGT in the germline V gene. This CDR3 has 14 residues. V was pared by 3 bases and J by 15 bases, with 12 bases of the junction left unmatched. CDR3 sequence reads: CASSEYLVAGAPFF. CDR3 nucleotide sequence: TGTGCCAGCAGTGAGTATTTGGTAGCGGGAGCTCCGTTCTTC.

This clone was found a few times. This may stem from a read error, because a much larger clone lies one nucleotide away. This chain uses TRBV28 with TRBJ2-2; weak D call: TRBD1 (7 bases). The CDR3 has 17 residues. V dropped 4 bases and J dropped 7 bases, with 22 bases sitting between them. Per germline, CDR1 MDHEN and CDR2 SYDVKM. Here the CDR3 reads CASSSPGRGAVHGELFF. The CDR3 region has the DNA TGTGCCAGCAGTTCTCCGGGCAGGGGGGCGGTACACGGGGAGCTGTTTTTT.

Notes on this clone: No DNA is shown, since the ends of the CDR3 on it are uncertain; the CDR3 is the one TCRdb lists. V gene TRBV27 combines with J gene TRBJ2-3; the D call of TRBD1 is as the table states it, not checked on the DNA. The CDR3 length equals 16 residues, ends included. Germline values: CDR1 MNHEY, CDR2 SMNVEV (reference sequence). The CDR3 spells CASSFRARGGTDTQYF.

This clone was seen more than once but under ten times. The chain uses TRBV5-1 and TRBJ2-1; no clear D gene. This CDR3 comprises 12 residues. Germline assignment: CDR1 SGHRS and CDR2 YFSETQ. V lost 5 bases and J lost 5, with 8 bases in between. The CDR3 sequence is CASRTPNNEQFF. The CDR3 DNA reads TGCGCCAGCAGAACCCCCAACAATGAGCAGTTCTTC.

The chain links TRBV30 to TRBJ2-5, with D hard to call. The ends were cut back, 3 bases at V and 1 base at J, with 3 bases in the middle. Germline lookup yields CDR1 GTSNPN and CDR2 SVGIG (reference sequence). This CDR3 has 11 residues. CDR3 sequence: CAWRVQETQYF. As DNA, the CDR3 is TGTGCCTGGAGGGTCCAAGAGACCCAGTACTTC.

This clone was detected only a few times. The chain has TRBV15 and TRBJ1-5; D may be TRBD1 (5 bases). Trimming stripped 5 bases from V and 10 bases from J, with 21 bases between. The germline CDR1 and CDR2 sequences are LNHNV and YYDKDF (reference sequence). The CDR3 is 15 amino acids. This CDR3 is CATSSTGVGIGPQHF. For the CDR3, the DNA is TGTGCCACCAGCTCCACAGGTGTCGGAATTGGTCCCCAGCATTTT.